At least ten counts were recorded for the clone carrying this TCR beta chain. Its specificity is not known. TCRdb re-analyzed the PCR reads using MiXCR. The profile shows roughly 30,000 clones, less than 4% of them singletons. This sample stems from a study of metastatic and nonmetastatic thyroid tumors. Prior to thyroid surgery, none of the patients had received any treatment. Findings and caveats of the study: The reported finding was significantly higher TCR beta diversity in malignant thyroid tumors relative to benign nodules, in blood and tumor.

The sequence derives from a male donor with papillary thyroid cancer or a benign thyroid nodule (not recorded which). Some clones in this sample may be carry-over from other donors' samples. Sequencing was carried out using blood.

CDR3 DNA sequence: TGCAGCTTTTTGTTGGACCCAACCGGGGAGCTGTTTTTT. Protein product: CSFLLDPTGELFF. This chain links TRBV29-1 with TRBJ2-2; the D is unclear. Germline V CDR1 and CDR2: SQVTM, ANQGSEA. V lost 8 bases and J 5 bases, leaving 15 bases between the germline ends. The CDR3 length is 13 residues.